This is a list of T cell receptor beta chains from one sample in a study of cytomegalovirus exposure and HLA in healthy donors. TCRdb's table, derived via immunoSEQ multiplex PCR, lists solely in-frame clones and lacks some. Of some 140,000 clones listed, 70% to 90% were seen once; the top ten hold around 2.1%. The sample was PBMCs. The receptor source for this set is a human donor in good health. The conserved cysteine and the conserved F or W are not part of the CDR3 here.

TRBJ2-7,TRBV11-2,14,ASSLGGAGEPYEQY
TRBJ2-1,TRBV27,14,ASSPLQGSSYNEQF
TRBJ1-2,TRBV6-6,11,ASSSQQNYGYT
TRBJ1-4,TRBV28,14,ASSSQLGTGLEKLF
TRBJ2-7,TRBV5-6,16,ASSFAGTGVYGSYEQY
TRBJ1-6,TRBV6-5,12,ASSPGQYNSPLH
TRBJ2-7,TRBV9,11,ASSAVQGGEQY
TRBJ1-2,TRBV6-1,12,ASAQGRDSYGYT
TRBJ1-2,TRBV7-9,11,ASSPSLGQGHT
TRBJ1-5,TRBV7-9,12,ASSLTESNQPQH
TRBJ1-1,TRBV9,11,ASSAPEGTEAF
TRBJ2-7,TRBV5-1,13,ASSLWTSGSYEQY
TRBJ1-5,TRBV4-1,13,ASSQEEAYNQPQH
TRBJ2-4,TRBV12-5,12,ASGSGTGINIQY
TRBJ2-7,TRBV2,13,ASSGRPGGSYEQY
TRBJ2-1,TRBV11-2,13,ASSLDPSSYNEQF
TRBJ2-1,TRBV4-2,15,ASSQDLAGFSYNEQF
TRBJ2-7,TRBV4-1,14,ASSRLLAGDIYEQY
TRBJ2-7,TRBV28,10,ASSSPSYEQY
TRBJ2-3,TRBV5-4,13,ASRGSGALTDTQY
TRBJ2-7,TRBV7-8,12,ASSSFRDSHEQY
TRBJ2-5,TRBV9,12,ASSKTGGKETQY
TRBJ1-1,TRBV6-5,14,ASSYSLGGMNTEAF
TRBJ1-3,TRBV2,12,ASSAKTGRHTIY
TRBJ2-2,TRBV28,15,ASSPPGTSGTTGELF
TRBJ1-1,TRBV19,11,ASSSYRDTEAF
TRBJ2-1,TRBV5-4,16,ASSSPPLAGGSDNEQF
TRBJ1-3,TRBV15,15,ATSRGDRDNSGNTIY
TRBJ1-1,TRBV5-1,13,ASSEGTGESTEAF
TRBJ1-1,TRBV18,11,ASSARTDTEAF
TRBJ2-7,TRBV25-1,10,ASREGLYEQY
TRBJ2-1,TRBV7-3,15,ASSLTPTSGGDNEQF
TRBJ1-2,TRBV30,14,AWSAKTGGAWRGYT
TRBJ2-5,TRBV15,13,ATSGKTSGSETQY
TRBJ1-1,TRBV29-1,13,SVEPFYRGNTEAF
TRBJ2-3,TRBV15,14,ATSRASGFFTDTQY
TRBJ1-1,TRBV6-1,11,ASTQQGNTEAF
TRBJ1-4,TRBV27,13,ASSGTGRNNEKLF
TRBJ1-5,TRBV2,14,ASSDLVTNSNQPQH
TRBJ1-1,TRBV5-6,15,ASSIERAGGFYTEAF
TRBJ1-1,TRBV18,11,ASSPGTGLEAF
TRBJ1-5,TRBV2,14,ASSEDAGSSNQPQH
TRBJ2-1,TRBV5-4,12,ASSPAGRPNEQF
TRBJ1-2,TRBV27,13,ASSFADRTRYGYT
TRBJ1-1,TRBV28,16,ASSLWGQGMGLGTEAF
TRBJ1-2,TRBV19,12,ASTTTGTGTGYT
TRBJ1-1,TRBV13,13,ASSLNQGPNTEAF
TRBJ1-4,TRBV15,12,ATSSSGGWEKLF
TRBJ1-6,TRBV5-8,13,ASSLFKGRESPLH
TRBJ1-1,TRBV29-1,11,SVVHRENTEAF
TRBJ2-5,TRBV19,12,ASSPGGTGGTQY
TRBJ2-7,TRBV18,14,ASSVNPAGLSYEQY
TRBJ1-3,TRBV4-3,14,ASSQDPLTGGNTIY
TRBJ2-7,TRBV7-8,14,ASSLESLGGTYEQY
TRBJ1-1,TRBV19,12,ASSGQGMPTEAF
TRBJ1-2,TRBV5-4,11,ASTPRGSYGYT
TRBJ2-7,TRBV6-8,14,ASSSARRASFYEQY